This TCR beta chain was observed in a study of blood T cell repertoires in COVID-19. As for the study in general: Some COVID-19 samples were acute and others convalescent; all came from the United States, Italy and Spain.

This table comes from immunoSEQ multiplex PCR, and its TCRdb copy is limited to in-frame clones, with some not included. The table includes roughly 47,000 clones, approximately 90% detected once. Germline assignment: CDR1 MGHRA and CDR2 YSYEKL. The V gene lost 3 bases and the J gene lost 4 bases, with 10 bases spanning the gap. The length of the CDR3 is 14 residues. The clonotype originates from a man in his 70s with active COVID-19. The sequenced sample was peripheral blood. The chain carries TRBV4-1 and TRBJ1-5, with unresolved D. The CDR3 spells CASSQFQNNQPQHF. In DNA form, the CDR3 reads TGCGCCAGCAGCCAGTTCCAGAATAATCAGCCCCAGCATTTT.